Each of the 15 T cell receptor beta chains below was sequenced from the same sample in a study of blood T cell repertoires in COVID-19. Libraries were prepared by immunoSEQ multiplex PCR; TCRdb keeps only in-frame clonotypes and omits some of them. The data show around 100,000 clones, approximately 90% seen once. Sequencing was performed on peripheral blood. Receptor source: a woman aged 50 to 60 with acute or convalescent COVID-19.

The V gene is TRBV11-2, the J gene TRBJ2-5; TRBD2 matches at 8 bases. CDR3 length: 15 residues. Germline loops: CDR1 SGHAT, CDR2 FQNNGV. The trim removed 0 bases at V and 4 bases at J, leaving 4 bases unmatched. CDR3 sequence (DNA): TGTGCCAGCAGCTTAGAATACCGGGGGGGAGAGACCCAGTACTTC. Residues: CASSLEYRGGETQYF.

This clone came up once. This chain connects TRBV30 to TRBJ1-2; D is uncertain. Per the germline V gene, CDR1 is GTSNPN and CDR2 is SVGIG (reference sequence). The CDR3 runs 11 residues. The ends were cut back, 1 base at V and 2 bases at J, with 2 bases in the middle. CDR3 coding DNA: TGTGCCTGGAGTGCGAACTATGGCTACACCTTC. This translates into CAWSANYGYTF.

The V gene is TRBV30, the J gene TRBJ2-7; D is possibly TRBD2 (5 bases). Germline V gene lookup returns CDR1 GTSNPN and CDR2 SVGIG (reference sequence). The V end lost 2 bases, the J end lost 9 bases, and 14 bases lay between the germline ends. The CDR3 consists of 12 residues. The CDR3 region is CAWSIGNDGQYF. The CDR3 coding sequence is TGTGCCTGGAGTATCGGGAATGACGGGCAGTACTTC.

This chain uses TRBV10-3 with TRBJ1-2, with D perhaps matching TRBD1 (5 bases). This CDR3 has 14 residues. V was clipped by 2 bases and J by 4 bases, with 11 bases between them. Germline CDR1 ENHRY, CDR2 SYGVKD. The CDR3 sequence is CAISEAGVLYGYTF. CDR3 nucleotide sequence: TGTGCCATCAGTGAGGCGGGGGTTCTCTATGGCTACACCTTC.

This clone has just one count. The CDR3 sequence: CASSESAGAYEQYF. The CDR3 DNA follows: TGTGCCAGCAGTGAATCGGCAGGGGCCTACGAGCAGTACTTC. The chain combines TRBV2 with TRBJ2-7, with D maybe TRBD1 (6 bases). Germline V gives CDR1 SNHLY, CDR2 FYNNEI. The V end lost 2 bases, the J end lost 2 bases, and 10 bases lay between the germline ends. The CDR3 sequence is 14 residues long.

The chain uses TRBV3-1 (or the pseudogene TRBV3-2) and TRBJ1-6; D is perhaps TRBD1 (6 bases). The CDR3 covers 14 residues. V gave up 6 bases and J gave up 7 bases, with 13 bases separating them. Germline lookup yields CDR1 LGHDT and CDR2 YNNKEL (reference sequence). CDR3 DNA: TGTGCCAGCAGGGAACAGGGTACCAATTCACCCCTCCACTTT. Its protein is CASREQGTNSPLHF.

This sequence joins TRBV15 and TRBJ2-6; TRBD1 aligns across 7 bases. The CDR3 has 15 amino acids. Germline trimming cut 3 bases from V and 2 bases from J; bases unmatched to any gene: 1. The germline gives CDR1 LNHNV, CDR2 YYDKDF (reference sequence). The CDR3 bases are TGTGCCACCAGCAGCACAGGGGCTGGGGCCAACGTCCTGACTTTC. This translates into CATSSTGAGANVLTF.

This clone was recorded once. This chain connects TRBV9 to TRBJ1-2; no clear D. The germline V gene encodes CDR1 SGDLS and CDR2 YYNGEE. V lost 1 base and J lost 4, with 8 bases in between. The CDR3 consists of 13 residues. The CDR3 reads CASSVSSGYGYTF. CDR3 DNA: TGTGCCAGCAGCGTAAGCTCGGGCTATGGCTACACCTTC.

The chain uses TRBV28 and TRBJ1-5; 11 positions agree with TRBD1. CDR3 length equals 14 residues. The germline CDR1 and CDR2 sequences are MDHEN and SYDVKM. Trimming at V came to 3 bases and at J to 6 bases, leaving 1 base not matched to a gene. The CDR3 nucleotides are TGTGCCAGCAGTTTGGGACAGGGGGTTCAGCCCCAGCATTTT. Amino acid sequence: CASSLGQGVQPQHF.

The gene calls are TRBV6-5 and TRBJ2-5, with unresolved D. The germline CDR1 and CDR2 sequences are MNHEY and SVGAGI. There are 12 residues in the CDR3. Trimming took 4 bases from V and 4 from J, leaving 7 bases between them. CDR3 residues: CASSSLGETQYF. The CDR3 DNA follows: TGTGCCAGCAGTTCTCTCGGAGAGACCCAGTACTTC.

The chain joins TRBV24-1 to TRBJ2-1; tentatively, D is TRBD1 (6 bases). The CDR3 is 13 residues long. V gave up 11 bases and J gave up 7 bases, with 17 bases separating them. Germline V CDR1 and CDR2: KGHDR, SFDVKD. The CDR3 spells CAIGPQGVNEQFF. The CDR3 nucleotides are TGTGCCATCGGACCACAGGGCGTAAATGAGCAGTTCTTC.

The table lists this clone with a few counts. The chain uses TRBV2 and TRBJ1-2; 9 bases are shared with TRBD1. J was trimmed by 8 bases and V by 3 bases; bases with no gene match: 10. The CDR3 spans 15 residues. Germline CDR1 reads SNHLY; CDR2 reads FYNNEI. CDR3 in DNA: TGTGCCAGCAGTGACTTTTCCGGGACAGGGAACGGCTACACCTTC. Amino acid sequence: CASSDFSGTGNGYTF.

The rearrangement uses TRBV14 and TRBJ2-1; D gene unclear. Trimming shortened V by 2 bases and J by 4 bases, and 9 bases separated the two germline ends. The CDR3 is 14 residues long. Germline V lookup: CDR1 SGHDN, CDR2 FVKESK. The CDR3 nucleotides read TGTGCCAGCAGCCAAAATCACAGATACAATGAGCAGTTCTTC. Its translation: CASSQNHRYNEQFF.

The chain couples TRBV11-3 to TRBJ2-3, with 12 bases matching TRBD2. CDR3 length: 15 residues. Germline values: CDR1 SGHNT, CDR2 YENEEA. Trimming took 5 bases from V and 2 from J; bases not matched to a gene: 2. The CDR3 loop is CASSGTSGFTDTQYF. DNA for the CDR3: TGTGCCAGCAGCGGGACTAGCGGGTTCACAGATACGCAGTATTTT.

This chain uses TRBV9 with TRBJ1-6; no clear D gene. V lost 0 bases and J 0 bases, leaving 7 bases between the germline ends. Per the germline V gene, CDR1 is SGDLS and CDR2 is YYNGEE. The CDR3 consists of 16 residues. CDR3 coding DNA: TGTGCCAGCAGCGTAGGGAGTAGCTCCTATAATTCACCCCTCCACTTT. This encodes CASSVGSSSYNSPLHF.